The text below deals with one T cell receptor beta chain. The V end was cut by 5 bases, the J end by 0 bases, with 11 bases between. There are 15 residues in the CDR3. Germline V gene data show CDR1 as MNHEY and CDR2 as SVGAGI. During construction of the library, unique molecular identifiers were attached to individual cDNA molecules for quantitative, reproducible TCR counting. TCRdb itself ran the 5' RACE reads through MiXCR, one entry per CDR3 protein. The data contain 110,000 or so distinct CDR3 sequences, approximately 19% of them singletons. The data were taken from a study of human T cells and chemical hapten exposure. Study-level information: Per-sample TCR yield variability stemmed mainly from small pooled library volume differences.

Unfractionated whole blood was the source from which total RNA was extracted. The V and J genes are TRBV6-5 and TRBJ1-5; D is possibly TRBD1 (5 bases). The sequence was collected from a human donor in good health. The CDR3 DNA sequence: TGTGCCAGCAGTAGCATTGGGGCTAGCAATCAGCCCCAGCATTTT. Translation: CASSSIGASNQPQHF.